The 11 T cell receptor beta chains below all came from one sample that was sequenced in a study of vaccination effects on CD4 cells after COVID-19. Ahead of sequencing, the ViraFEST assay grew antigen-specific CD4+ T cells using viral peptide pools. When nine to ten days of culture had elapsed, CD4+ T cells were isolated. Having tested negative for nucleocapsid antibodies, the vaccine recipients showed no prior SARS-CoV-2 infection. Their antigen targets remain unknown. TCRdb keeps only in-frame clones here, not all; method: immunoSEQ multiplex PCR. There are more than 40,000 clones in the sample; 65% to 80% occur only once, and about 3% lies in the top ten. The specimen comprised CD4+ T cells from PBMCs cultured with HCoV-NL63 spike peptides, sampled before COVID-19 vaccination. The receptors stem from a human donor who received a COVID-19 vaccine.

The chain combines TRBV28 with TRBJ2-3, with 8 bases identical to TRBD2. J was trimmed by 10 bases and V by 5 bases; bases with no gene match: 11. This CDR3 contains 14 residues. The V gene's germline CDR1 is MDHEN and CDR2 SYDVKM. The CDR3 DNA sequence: TGTGCCAGCAGTCCGACTAGCGATAGGAATGCGCAGTATTTT. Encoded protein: CASSPTSDRNAQYF.

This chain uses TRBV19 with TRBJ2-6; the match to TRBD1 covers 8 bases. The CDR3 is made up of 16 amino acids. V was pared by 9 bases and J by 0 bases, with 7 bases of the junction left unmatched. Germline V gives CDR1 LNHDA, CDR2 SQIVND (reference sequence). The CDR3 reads CASDRGVGSGANVLTF. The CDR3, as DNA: TGTGCCAGCGACAGGGGAGTCGGCTCTGGGGCCAACGTCCTGACTTTC. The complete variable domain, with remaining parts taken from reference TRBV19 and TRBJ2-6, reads DGGITQSPKYLFRKEGQNVTLSCEQNLNHDAMYWYRQDPGQGLRLIYYSQIVNDFQKGDIAEGYSVSREKKESFPLTVTSAQKNPTAFYLCASDRGVGSGANVLTFGAGSRLTVL.

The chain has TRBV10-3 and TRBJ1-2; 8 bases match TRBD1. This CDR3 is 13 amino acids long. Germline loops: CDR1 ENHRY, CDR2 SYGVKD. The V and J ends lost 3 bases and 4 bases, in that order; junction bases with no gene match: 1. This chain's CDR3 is CAISETGGYGYTF. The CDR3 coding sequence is TGTGCCATCAGTGAAACAGGGGGCTATGGCTACACCTTC.

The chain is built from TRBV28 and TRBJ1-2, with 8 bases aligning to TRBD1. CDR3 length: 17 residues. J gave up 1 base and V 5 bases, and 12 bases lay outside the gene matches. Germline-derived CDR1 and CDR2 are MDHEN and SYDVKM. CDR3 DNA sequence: TGTGCCAGCAGTGAGAATAACAGGGGGACCCTTAACTATGGCTACACCTTC. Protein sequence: CASSENNRGTLNYGYTF.

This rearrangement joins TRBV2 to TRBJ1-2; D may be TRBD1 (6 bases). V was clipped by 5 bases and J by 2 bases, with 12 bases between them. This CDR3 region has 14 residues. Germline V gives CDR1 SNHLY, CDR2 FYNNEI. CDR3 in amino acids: CASSWGGLNYGYTF. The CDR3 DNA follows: TGTGCCAGCAGTTGGGGGGGGCTCAACTATGGCTACACCTTC.

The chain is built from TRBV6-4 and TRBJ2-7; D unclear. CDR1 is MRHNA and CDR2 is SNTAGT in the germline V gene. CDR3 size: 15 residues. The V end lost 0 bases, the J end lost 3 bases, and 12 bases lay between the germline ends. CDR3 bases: TGTGCCAGCAGTGACTCGAACGTGCGACTCTACGAGCAGTACGTC. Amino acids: CASSDSNVRLYEQYV.

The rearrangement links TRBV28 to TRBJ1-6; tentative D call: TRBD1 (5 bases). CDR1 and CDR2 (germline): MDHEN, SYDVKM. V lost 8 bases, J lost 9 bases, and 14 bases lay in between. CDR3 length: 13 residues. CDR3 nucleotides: TGTGCCAGCGGGAACGGAGGGGTTTCACCCCTCCACTTT. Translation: CASGNGGVSPLHF.

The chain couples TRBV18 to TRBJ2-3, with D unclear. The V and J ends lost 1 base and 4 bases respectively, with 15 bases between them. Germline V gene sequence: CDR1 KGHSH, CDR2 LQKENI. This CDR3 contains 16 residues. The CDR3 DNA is TGTGCCAGCTCACCACTTGCTGGGCTTGGCGCAGATACGCAGTATTTT. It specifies CASSPLAGLGADTQYF.

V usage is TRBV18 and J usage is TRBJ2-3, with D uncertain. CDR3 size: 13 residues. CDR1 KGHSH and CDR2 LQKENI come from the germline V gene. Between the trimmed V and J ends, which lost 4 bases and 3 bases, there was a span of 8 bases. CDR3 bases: TGTGCCAGCTCACTTTCTGGGACAGATACGCAGTATTTT. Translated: CASSLSGTDTQYF.

This CDR3 reads CASSFRGPGNTIYF. CDR3 nucleotides: TGTGCCAGCAGCTTCAGGGGGCCTGGAAACACCATATATTTT. This chain joins TRBV9 and TRBJ1-3, with TRBD1 matching 8 bases. This CDR3 region has 14 residues. Germline CDR1 SGDLS, CDR2 YYNGEE. The V gene end was trimmed by 4 bases and the J gene end by 2 bases; junction bases not matched to a gene: 2. Based on the CDR3 plus reference TRBV9 and TRBJ1-3, the full variable domain is DSGVTQTPKHLITATGQRVTLRCSPRSGDLSVYWYQQSLDQGLQFLIQYYNGEERAKGNILERFSAQQFPDLHSELNLSSLELGDSALYFCASSFRGPGNTIYFGEGSWLTVV.

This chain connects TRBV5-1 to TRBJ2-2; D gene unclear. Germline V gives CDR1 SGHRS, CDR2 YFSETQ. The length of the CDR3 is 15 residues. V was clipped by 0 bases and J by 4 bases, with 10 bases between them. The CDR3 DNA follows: TGCGCCAGCAGCTTGGATGCAGCTCGCACCGGGGAGCTGTTTTTT. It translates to CASSLDAARTGELFF.